This T cell receptor beta chain appears in the sequencing data of a study of Graves' ophthalmopathy and Graves' hyperthyroidism. Amplification targeted the TCR beta CDR3 regions, with RNA transcripts as the source material. RT-PCR with HTBI primers came first, then second-round multiplex PCR. TCRdb reprocessed the multiplex PCR reads with MiXCR, giving one entry per CDR3 protein. The data show over 650,000 distinct CDR3 sequences, with about 41% seen just once and roughly 3.5% held by the top ten. Study conclusions and caveats: Among thyroid clonotypes expanded above 0.001 frequency, most also appeared in blood. Ophthalmopathy progression was predicted with 55% to 71% sensitivity and about 74% specificity.

V lost 1 base to trimming and J lost 2 bases, with 14 bases between them. Germline CDR1 and CDR2: DFQATT and SNEGSKA (reference sequence). CDR3 size: 15 residues. This clonotype was seen repeatedly, ten times or more. Antigen specificity is unknown. Lactation, pregnancy, uncontrolled infections and other autoimmune diseases were all grounds for excluding patients. The source is an adult man with Graves' ophthalmopathy. The chain couples TRBV20-1 to TRBJ1-1; D remains unclear. Sequencing was done on a sample of peripheral blood. CDR3 region: CSARASGAGNTEAFF. The DNA of the CDR3 is TGCAGTGCTAGAGCGTCAGGAGCGGGAAACACTGAAGCTTTCTTT.